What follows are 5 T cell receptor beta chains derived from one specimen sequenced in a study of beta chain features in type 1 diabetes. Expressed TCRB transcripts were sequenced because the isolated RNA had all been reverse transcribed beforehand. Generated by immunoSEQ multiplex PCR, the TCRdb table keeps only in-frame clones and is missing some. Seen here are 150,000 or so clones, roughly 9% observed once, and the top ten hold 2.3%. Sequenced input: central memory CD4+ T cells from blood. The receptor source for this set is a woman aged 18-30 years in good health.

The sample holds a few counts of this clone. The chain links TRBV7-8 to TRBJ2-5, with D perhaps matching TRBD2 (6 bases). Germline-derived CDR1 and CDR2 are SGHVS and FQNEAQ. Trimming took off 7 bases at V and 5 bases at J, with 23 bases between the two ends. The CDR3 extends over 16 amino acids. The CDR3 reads CASTRKVAGLGETQYF. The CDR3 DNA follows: TGTGCCAGCACCCGTAAAGTTGCGGGGTTGGGGGAGACCCAGTACTTC.

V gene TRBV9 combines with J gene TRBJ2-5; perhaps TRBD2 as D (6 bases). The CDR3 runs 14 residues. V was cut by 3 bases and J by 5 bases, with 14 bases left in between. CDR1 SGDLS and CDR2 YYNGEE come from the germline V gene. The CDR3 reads CASSGPKGRETQYF. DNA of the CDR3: TGTGCCAGCAGCGGACCCAAAGGGAGGGAGACCCAGTACTTC.

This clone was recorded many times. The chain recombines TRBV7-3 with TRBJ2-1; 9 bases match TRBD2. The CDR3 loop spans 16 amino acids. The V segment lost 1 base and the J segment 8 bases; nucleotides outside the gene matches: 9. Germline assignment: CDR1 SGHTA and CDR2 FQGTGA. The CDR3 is CASSLSGGGGSDEQFF. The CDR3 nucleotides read TGTGCCAGCAGCTTAAGCGGCGGGGGGGGCTCAGATGAGCAGTTCTTC.

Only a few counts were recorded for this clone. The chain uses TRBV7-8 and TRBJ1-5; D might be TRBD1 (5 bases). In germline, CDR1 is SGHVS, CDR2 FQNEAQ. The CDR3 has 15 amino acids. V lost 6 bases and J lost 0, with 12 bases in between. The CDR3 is CASSLDSYSNQPQHF. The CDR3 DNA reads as TGTGCCAGCAGTCTCGACAGCTATAGCAATCAGCCCCAGCATTTT.

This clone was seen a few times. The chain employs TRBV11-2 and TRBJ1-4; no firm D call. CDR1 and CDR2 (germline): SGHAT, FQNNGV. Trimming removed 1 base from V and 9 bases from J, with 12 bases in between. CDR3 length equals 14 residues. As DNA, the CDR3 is TGTGCCAGCAGCTTAGCTACAGCAAGGCAAAAACTGTTTTTT. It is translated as CASSLATARQKLFF.